This T cell receptor beta chain was found in a study of blood T cell repertoires in COVID-19. Study details: In each case, the material was cDNA or gDNA derived from T cells, B-cell-depleted T cells, or PBMCs.

Authors' data handling: Estimation of nucleated cell counts was performed using reference gene primer amplification. Assay: immunoSEQ multiplex PCR; the TCRdb copy retains only in-frame clones and omits some. V, J and clone size are taken as reported in that table, and D and trimming were inferred from the DNA itself. The table shows about 310,000 clones, with roughly 90% occurring only once. V lost 2 bases to trimming and J lost 6 bases; unmatched junction nucleotides: 2. This CDR3 comprises 16 residues. The germline CDR1 and CDR2 sequences are KGHDR and SFDVKD. Participants, about 18 to 90 years old, spanned about two dozen US areas. Participant-reported clinical history was the basis for cohort assignment.

This TCR was sampled from a woman between 18 and 30 years old with acute COVID-19. This rearrangement joins TRBV24-1 to TRBJ2-2; 13 nucleotides match TRBD2. Sample: PBMCs or T cells enriched from blood (not recorded which). The CDR3 DNA sequence: TGTGCCACCAGTGATTGGACTAGCGGGAGTCCCGGGGAGCTGTTTTTT. Translated: CATSDWTSGSPGELFF.